This note documents a single TCR beta chain sequence. Its antigen remains unidentified. The data originate from a study of response to subunit inactivated influenza vaccine. Study-wide results and caveats: Only a handful of new T cells, the authors suggested, are recruited with each seasonal influenza vaccination.

TCRdb analysed the RT-PCR reads with MiXCR anew, one entry per CDR3 protein. The sample shows roughly 790,000 distinct CDR3 sequences, approximately 21% of them seen only once. CDR1 ENHRY and CDR2 SYGVKD come from the germline V gene. The CDR3 covers 13 residues. V shed 10 bases, J shed 3 bases, and the junction held 8 bases outside the gene matches. The chain carries TRBV10-3 and TRBJ2-5; 7 bases are a match to TRBD1. The receptor's source is a man aged 50 to 60 who received an inactivated influenza vaccine. Sequencing was performed on PBMCs from blood, taken approximately 5 days after vaccination. CDR3 protein: CATAGTEKETQYF. CDR3 sequence (DNA): TGTGCCACCGCCGGGACAGAGAAAGAGACCCAGTACTTC.